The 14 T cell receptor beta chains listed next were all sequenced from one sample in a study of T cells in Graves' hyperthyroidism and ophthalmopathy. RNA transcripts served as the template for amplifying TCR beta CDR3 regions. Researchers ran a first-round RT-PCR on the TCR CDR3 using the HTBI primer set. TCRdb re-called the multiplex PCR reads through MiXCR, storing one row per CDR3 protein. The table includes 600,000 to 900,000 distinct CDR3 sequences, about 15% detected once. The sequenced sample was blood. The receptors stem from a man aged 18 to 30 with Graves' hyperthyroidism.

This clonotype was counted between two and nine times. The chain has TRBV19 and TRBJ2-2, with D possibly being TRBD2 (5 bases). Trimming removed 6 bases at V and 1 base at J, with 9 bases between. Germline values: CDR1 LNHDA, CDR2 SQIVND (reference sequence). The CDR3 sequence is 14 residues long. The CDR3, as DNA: TGTGCCAGTAGAGGTAGCGAGAACACCGGGGAGCTGTTTTTT. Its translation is CASRGSENTGELFF. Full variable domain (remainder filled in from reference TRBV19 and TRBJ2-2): DGGITQSPKYLFRKEGQNVTLSCEQNLNHDAMYWYRQDPGQGLRLIYYSQIVNDFQKGDIAEGYSVSREKKESFPLTVTSAQKNPTAFYLCASRGSENTGELFFGEGSRLTVL.

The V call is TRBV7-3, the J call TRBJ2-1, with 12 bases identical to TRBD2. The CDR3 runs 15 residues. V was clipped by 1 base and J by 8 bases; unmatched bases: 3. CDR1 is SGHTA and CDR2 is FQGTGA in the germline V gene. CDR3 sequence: CASSLRASGRDEQFF. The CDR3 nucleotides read TGTGCCAGCAGCTTAAGGGCTAGCGGGAGGGATGAGCAGTTCTTC. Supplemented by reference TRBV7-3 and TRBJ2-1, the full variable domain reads GAGVSQTPSNKVTEKGKYVELRCDPISGHTALYWYRQSLGQGPEFLIYFQGTGAADDSGLPNDRFFAVRPEGSVSTLKIQRTERGDSAVYLCASSLRASGRDEQFFGPGTRLTVL.

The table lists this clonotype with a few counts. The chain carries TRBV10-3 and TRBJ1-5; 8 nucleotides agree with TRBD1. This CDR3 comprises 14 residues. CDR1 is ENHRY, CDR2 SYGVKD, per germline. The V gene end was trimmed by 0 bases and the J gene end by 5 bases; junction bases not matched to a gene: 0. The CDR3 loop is CAISESTGDQPQHF. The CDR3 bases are TGTGCCATCAGTGAGTCGACAGGGGATCAGCCCCAGCATTTT.

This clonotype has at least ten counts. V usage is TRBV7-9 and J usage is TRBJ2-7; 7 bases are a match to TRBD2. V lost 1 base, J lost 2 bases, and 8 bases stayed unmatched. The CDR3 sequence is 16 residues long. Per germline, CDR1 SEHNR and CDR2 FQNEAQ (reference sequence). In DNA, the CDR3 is TGTGCCAGCAGCTTAGTCTCCAGCGGGACCACCTACGAGCAGTACTTC. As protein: CASSLVSSGTTYEQYF.

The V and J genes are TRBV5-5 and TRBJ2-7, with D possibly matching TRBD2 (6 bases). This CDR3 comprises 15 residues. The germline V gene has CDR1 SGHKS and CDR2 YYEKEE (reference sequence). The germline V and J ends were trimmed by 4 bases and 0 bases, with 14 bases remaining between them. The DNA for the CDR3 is TGTGCCAGCAGCCGATTCGGGGGAGCCTCCTACGAGCAGTACTTC. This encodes CASSRFGGASYEQYF.

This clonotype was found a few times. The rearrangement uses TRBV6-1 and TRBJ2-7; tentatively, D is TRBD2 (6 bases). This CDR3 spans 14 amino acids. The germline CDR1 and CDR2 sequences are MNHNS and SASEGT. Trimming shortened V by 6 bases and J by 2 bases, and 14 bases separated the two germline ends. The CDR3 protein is CASRGAGGAYEQYF. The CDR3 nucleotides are TGTGCCAGCAGAGGAGCCGGAGGGGCCTACGAGCAGTACTTC.

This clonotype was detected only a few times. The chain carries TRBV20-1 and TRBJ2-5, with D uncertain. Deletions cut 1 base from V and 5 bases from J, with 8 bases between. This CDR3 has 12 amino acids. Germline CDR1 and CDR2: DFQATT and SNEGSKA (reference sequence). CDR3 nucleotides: TGCAGTGCTAGAGTCGCCCTTGAGACCCAGTACTTC. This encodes CSARVALETQYF.

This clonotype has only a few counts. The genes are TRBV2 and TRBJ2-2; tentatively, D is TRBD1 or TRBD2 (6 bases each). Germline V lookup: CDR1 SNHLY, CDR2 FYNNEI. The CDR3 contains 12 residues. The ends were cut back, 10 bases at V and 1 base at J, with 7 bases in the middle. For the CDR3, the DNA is TGTGCCAAGGGGGGGAACACCGGGGAGCTGTTTTTT. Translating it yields CAKGGNTGELFF.

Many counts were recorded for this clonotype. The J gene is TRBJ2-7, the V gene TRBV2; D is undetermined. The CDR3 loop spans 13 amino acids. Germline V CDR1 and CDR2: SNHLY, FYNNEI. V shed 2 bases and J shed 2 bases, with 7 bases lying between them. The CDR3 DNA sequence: TGTGCCAGCAGTGAACCGGTAACCTACGAGCAGTACTTC. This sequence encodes CASSEPVTYEQYF.

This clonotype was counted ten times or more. CDR3 in DNA: TGTGCCAGCAGTGCCAACCAAGGGGAGCAGTACTTC. It yields the protein CASSANQGEQYF. The chain joins TRBV6-1 to TRBJ2-7; the D is unclear. V lost 4 bases and J 7 bases, leaving 11 bases between the germline ends. Germline V gene sequence: CDR1 MNHNS, CDR2 SASEGT. The CDR3 extends over 12 amino acids.

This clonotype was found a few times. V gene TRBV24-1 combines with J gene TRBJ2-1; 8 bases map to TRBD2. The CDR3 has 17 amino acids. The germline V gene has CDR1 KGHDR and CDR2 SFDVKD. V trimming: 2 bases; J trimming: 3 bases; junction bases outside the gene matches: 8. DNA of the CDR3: TGTGCCACCAGTGATTCTCCACGGGGGGGGGGCTACAATGAGCAGTTCTTC. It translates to CATSDSPRGGGYNEQFF.

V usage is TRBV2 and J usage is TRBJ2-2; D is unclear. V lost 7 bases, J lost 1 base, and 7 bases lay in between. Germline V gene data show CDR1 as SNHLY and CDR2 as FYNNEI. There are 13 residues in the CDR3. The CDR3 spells CASKDRNTGELFF. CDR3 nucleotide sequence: TGTGCCAGCAAGGATAGGAACACCGGGGAGCTGTTTTTT.

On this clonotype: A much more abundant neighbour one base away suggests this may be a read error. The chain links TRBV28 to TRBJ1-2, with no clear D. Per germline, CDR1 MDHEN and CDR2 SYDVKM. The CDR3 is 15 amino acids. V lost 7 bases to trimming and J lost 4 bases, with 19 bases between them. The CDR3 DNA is TGTGCCAGCAATCCCCACCGCGAAGGACCCTATGGCTACACCTTC. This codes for CASNPHREGPYGYTF.

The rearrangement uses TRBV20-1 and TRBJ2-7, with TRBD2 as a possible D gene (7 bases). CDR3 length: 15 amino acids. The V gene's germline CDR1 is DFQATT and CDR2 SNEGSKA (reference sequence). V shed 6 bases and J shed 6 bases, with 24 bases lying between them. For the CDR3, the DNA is TGCAGTGCACCAATAGGAGGGGGAGGGCCGCGCGAGCAGTACTTC. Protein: CSAPIGGGGPREQYF.